The clone carrying this TCR beta chain was detected only once. As yet, its antigen is unknown. This CDR3 is built from 16 residues. The V gene's germline CDR1 is SGDLS and CDR2 YYNGEE. J was trimmed by 3 bases and V by 3 bases; bases with no gene match: 9. The study drew its donors from healthy HIV-negative adults without recent acute infections or vaccinations. Researchers partitioned CD4+ cells into CD45RA+ naive and CD45RA-negative memory subsets. The data were taken from a study of shared clonotypes between healthy human individuals. At the level of the study: Donor ages ranged 18 to 49 years: two women, a few men.

Whole-study results and caveats: Larger richness was generally estimated for naive than memory subsets.

The table came from immunoSEQ multiplex PCR; TCRdb's copy has only in-frame clones and leaves some out. The table shows 1.6 million or so clones, with around 97% occurring only once. The sequencing input was naive CD4+ T cells sorted from blood. The subset was: CD45RA+ positively selected. The TCR originated in a man aged 30 to 45 in good health. The chain has TRBV9 and TRBJ2-1, with TRBD1 matching over 7 bases. The CDR3 DNA follows: TGTGCCAGCAGCGCGCCGACCAGGACAGGCTACAATGAGCAGTTCTTC. Its protein is CASSAPTRTGYNEQFF.